A single sample is the source of the 17 T cell receptor beta chains below, sequenced in a study of T cells in Graves' hyperthyroidism and ophthalmopathy. It was RNA transcripts that yielded the amplified TCR beta CDR3 regions. A first-round RT-PCR of the TCR CDR3 used the HTBI primer set. TCRdb used MiXCR to reprocess the multiplex PCR reads, holding one entry per CDR3 protein. The sample consists of some 720,000 distinct CDR3 sequences, less than 20% of them appearing once. Sequenced sample: blood. All receptors come from a man aged 18 to 29 with Graves' hyperthyroidism.

At least ten counts were recorded for this clonotype. The V and J genes are TRBV30 and TRBJ2-7; D gene unclear. V was shortened by 0 bases and J by 1 base, with 7 bases between the two germline ends. The germline V gene encodes CDR1 GTSNPN and CDR2 SVGIG (reference sequence). The CDR3 is 13 amino acids. The CDR3 spells CAWSVSQSYEQYF. The CDR3 nucleotides read TGTGCCTGGAGTGTAAGCCAATCCTACGAGCAGTACTTC.

In this sample, this clonotype turned up many times. The chain has TRBV6-1 and TRBJ2-7, with 8 bases matching TRBD2. The CDR3 has 14 residues. Germline V gene data show CDR1 as MNHNS and CDR2 as SASEGT. Losses at the gene ends were 8 bases for V and 3 bases for J; bases not matched to a gene: 9. The CDR3 coding sequence is TGTGCCAGCCAGCCGGGAGGGAACCTCTACGAGCAGTACTTC. It codes for CASQPGGNLYEQYF.

This clonotype has ten or more counts. V gene TRBV12-3 or TRBV12-4 combines with J gene TRBJ1-2; TRBD1 matches at 7 bases. The ends lost 5 bases at V and 0 bases at J; junction bases unmatched: 6. The CDR3 is 15 amino acids. CDR3: CASSPGTASNYGYTF. The CDR3, as DNA: TGTGCCAGCAGTCCTGGGACAGCGTCTAACTATGGCTACACCTTC.

The rearrangement links TRBV20-1 to TRBJ1-2, with D uncertain. The CDR3 extends over 12 amino acids. The ends were cut back, 2 bases at V and 1 base at J, with 5 bases in the middle. The germline V gene has CDR1 DFQATT and CDR2 SNEGSKA (reference sequence). CDR3 sequence (DNA): TGCAGTGCTAGACACCTTAACTATGGCTACACCTTC. Translating gives CSARHLNYGYTF.

This clonotype has more than one count but fewer than ten. In nucleotides, the CDR3 is TGTGCCAGTTTACACCACACCGGGGAGCTGTTTTTT. Residues: CASLHHTGELFF. The chain is built from TRBV28 and TRBJ2-2; D is ambiguous. Germline loops: CDR1 MDHEN, CDR2 SYDVKM. Trimming stripped 9 bases from V and 3 bases from J, with 8 bases between. This CDR3 contains 12 residues.

V usage is TRBV11-2 and J usage is TRBJ2-1; 12 nucleotides line up with TRBD2. This CDR3 has 16 amino acids. CDR1 and CDR2 (germline): SGHAT, FQNNGV. V lost 5 bases to trimming and J lost 0 bases; unmatched junction nucleotides: 2. DNA for the CDR3: TGTGCCAGCAGCGCGACTAGCGGGAGCTCCTACAATGAGCAGTTCTTC. Translated: CASSATSGSSYNEQFF.

This clonotype was counted many times. V and J are TRBV30 and TRBJ1-1, with TRBD1 as a possible D gene (6 bases). Germline CDR1 is GTSNPN and CDR2 is SVGIG (reference sequence). CDR3 length: 13 amino acids. Trimming pared 0 bases from V and 8 bases from J, leaving 13 bases between. CDR3 in DNA: TGTGCCTGGAGTGTACGGGACACCAAGGAAGCTTTCTTT. This codes for CAWSVRDTKEAFF.

This clonotype was found many times. The chain combines TRBV6-1 with TRBJ2-1; no definite D call. Between the trimmed V and J ends, which lost 5 bases and 5 bases, there was a span of 7 bases. The length of the CDR3 is 12 residues. Germline CDR1 and CDR2: MNHNS and SASEGT. The CDR3 DNA is TGTGCCAGCAGTCACTCAAACAATGAGCAGTTCTTC. As protein: CASSHSNNEQFF.

This clonotype was found many times. The chain combines TRBV12-5 with TRBJ1-2; TRBD1 matches 7 bases. The trim removed 2 bases at V and 3 bases at J, leaving 12 bases unmatched. This CDR3 is built from 17 residues. CDR1 is LGHNT, CDR2 FRNRAP, per germline. The CDR3 is CASGLIRTGPPDYGYTF. As DNA, the CDR3 is TGTGCTAGTGGTTTGATCCGGACAGGTCCCCCGGACTATGGCTACACCTTC.

There are many counts of this clonotype. The V gene is TRBV27, the J gene TRBJ2-7, with 14 nucleotides matching TRBD2. V was pared by 3 bases and J by 6 bases, with 13 bases of the junction left unmatched. Germline lookup yields CDR1 MNHEY and CDR2 SMNVEV (reference sequence). The CDR3 runs 18 residues. CDR3 nucleotide sequence: TGTGCCAGCAGTTTTCTGACTAGCGGGAGGGCCCTTGTGGGCGAGCAGTACTTC. Translating it yields CASSFLTSGRALVGEQYF.

This clonotype has only a few counts. The chain employs TRBV6-9 and TRBJ2-5; D may be TRBD2 (6 bases). The CDR3 is 13 amino acids. Germline values: CDR1 MNHGY, CDR2 SVAAGI. V was clipped by 3 bases and J by 4 bases, with 9 bases between them. The CDR3 spells CASSYGGPETQYF. The CDR3 DNA reads TGTGCCAGCAGTTACGGAGGGCCAGAGACCCAGTACTTC.

The chain uses TRBV7-9 and TRBJ2-1; 10 nucleotides match TRBD2. The CDR3 loop spans 17 amino acids. Germline V gene lookup returns CDR1 SEHNR and CDR2 FQNEAQ (reference sequence). V shed 6 bases, J shed 8 bases, and the junction held 16 bases outside the gene matches. As DNA, the CDR3 is TGTGCCAGCAGTGCAACAGGGTTAACTAGCGGGATCCATGAGCAGTTCTTC. This codes for CASSATGLTSGIHEQFF.

In this sample, this clonotype turned up a few times. The V call is TRBV30, the J call TRBJ1-3, with D hard to call. The germline V and J ends were trimmed by 0 bases and 5 bases, with 8 bases remaining between them. Germline-derived CDR1 and CDR2 are GTSNPN and SVGIG (reference sequence). The CDR3 has 13 residues. The CDR3 DNA is TGTGCCTGGAGTGTTGGCCGTAGAAACACCATATATTTT. This translates into CAWSVGRRNTIYF.

The chain carries TRBV16 and TRBJ1-1, with TRBD1 matching over 12 bases. CDR3 size: 16 residues. Trimming at V came to 1 base and at J to 4 bases, leaving 4 bases not matched to a gene. CDR1 is KGHSY, CDR2 FQNENV, per germline. The CDR3 reads CASSQWDRGPFTEAFF. Here the CDR3 DNA reads TGTGCCAGCAGCCAATGGGACAGGGGGCCTTTCACTGAAGCTTTCTTT.

The rearrangement links TRBV3-1 to TRBJ2-1, with 9 bases that match TRBD1. Germline CDR1 reads LGHDT; CDR2 reads YNNKEL (reference sequence). This CDR3 spans 17 amino acids. Trimming took 4 bases from V and 6 from J; bases not matched to a gene: 13. CDR3 in DNA: TGTGCCAGCAGCCCTTTAGGGGACAGGGAGGGTGCCAATGAGCAGTTCTTC. Translating it yields CASSPLGDREGANEQFF.

This clonotype turned up a few times. The chain carries TRBV7-9 and TRBJ1-2, with D possibly being TRBD1 (5 bases). The CDR3 loop spans 14 amino acids. Germline V lookup: CDR1 SEHNR, CDR2 FQNEAQ (reference sequence). V lost 1 base and J lost 4, with 10 bases in between. The CDR3 coding sequence is TGTGCCAGCAGCTTAGTTGAAGGGACCTATGGCTACACCTTC. Amino acids: CASSLVEGTYGYTF.

At least ten counts were recorded for this clonotype. The chain carries TRBV30 and TRBJ1-4, with D perhaps TRBD1 (6 bases). V was trimmed by 4 bases and J by 8 bases, leaving 11 bases between them. The length of the CDR3 is 12 residues. Germline V gene lookup returns CDR1 GTSNPN and CDR2 SVGIG (reference sequence). CDR3 protein: CAWMRGEEKLFF. CDR3 coding DNA: TGTGCCTGGATGAGGGGGGAAGAAAAACTGTTTTTT. Full variable domain (rest looked up from reference TRBV30 and TRBJ1-4): SQTIHQWPATLVQPVGSPLSLECTVEGTSNPNLYWYRQAAGRGLQLLFYSVGIGQISSEVPQNLSASRPQDRQFILSSKKLLLSDSGFYLCAWMRGEEKLFFGSGTQLSVL.